These T cell receptor beta chains were read from a single sample in a study of T cell clonotyping in hematopoietic cell transplantation. Measured with immunoSEQ multiplex PCR; TCRdb has only the in-frame clones, and not every one. The table has several thousand clones, approximately 96% seen once. Sample: peripheral blood mononuclear cells, taken 100 days after allogeneic stem cell transplant. These receptors were taken from a male patient in his sixties or seventies who had an allogeneic stem cell transplant from a related donor, so the T cells may come from the graft donor. Some clones in this sample may be carry-over from other donors' samples. The CDR3 runs from the conserved cysteine through the conserved F or W. Fields, in order: CDR3 length, J gene, clone size, V gene, CDR3 protein. Clone size is shown for a subset of rows, as once, few, many or a class of expanded clone.

CDR3 length: 14
J gene: TRBJ1-2
clone size: once
V gene: TRBV27
CDR3 protein: CASSLTVQGAGYTF

CDR3 length: 14
J gene: TRBJ1-2
clone size: NA
V gene: TRBV19
CDR3 protein: CASSYEGGDYGYTF

CDR3 length: 11
J gene: TRBJ1-1
clone size: NA
V gene: TRBV11-1
CDR3 protein: CASSLDREAFF

CDR3 length: 15
J gene: TRBJ1-2
clone size: NA
V gene: TRBV6-5
CDR3 protein: CASSLLIDKGYGYTF

CDR3 length: 14
J gene: TRBJ2-7
clone size: few
V gene: TRBV5-4
CDR3 protein: CASSFDRLSGEQYF

CDR3 length: 13
J gene: TRBJ1-5
clone size: NA
V gene: TRBV7-9
CDR3 protein: CASSFNVYQPQHF

CDR3 length: 14
J gene: TRBJ1-4
clone size: NA
V gene: TRBV19
CDR3 protein: CASSEDRGSVKLFF

CDR3 length: 15
J gene: TRBJ1-6
clone size: few
V gene: TRBV2
CDR3 protein: CASGGGRILGSPLHF

CDR3 length: 16
J gene: TRBJ2-2
clone size: once
V gene: TRBV19
CDR3 protein: CASSITSGGSVRELFF

CDR3 length: 13
J gene: TRBJ1-1
clone size: NA
V gene: TRBV5-6
CDR3 protein: CASSSSFEGEAFF

CDR3 length: 15
J gene: TRBJ1-1
clone size: NA
V gene: TRBV11-3
CDR3 protein: CASSDRTGVDTEAFF

CDR3 length: 14
J gene: TRBJ2-7
clone size: NA
V gene: TRBV4-2
CDR3 protein: CASSQPGQFPEQYF

CDR3 length: 17
J gene: TRBJ1-6
clone size: NA
V gene: TRBV7-3
CDR3 protein: CASSARSPGQGPSPLHF

CDR3 length: 15
J gene: TRBJ1-6
clone size: NA
V gene: TRBV19
CDR3 protein: CASSISRTPNSPLHF

CDR3 length: 13
J gene: TRBJ2-5
clone size: NA
V gene: TRBV6-5
CDR3 protein: CASNDNAVETQYF